The subject of this entry is one T cell receptor beta chain. These data are taken from a study of Graves' ophthalmopathy and Graves' hyperthyroidism. V was pared by 6 bases and J by 7 bases, with 22 bases between. CDR3 length: 15 amino acids. Germline-derived CDR1 and CDR2 are SGHAT and FQNNGV. CDR3 regions of TCR beta were amplified from RNA transcripts. An initial RT-PCR round employing HTBI primers preceded a second-round multiplex PCR. TCRdb passed the multiplex PCR reads through MiXCR, listing each CDR3 protein once. The sample comprises under 250,000 distinct CDR3 sequences, roughly 21% of which are singletons, and roughly 42% rests with the top ten. Physicians reached a diagnosis by relying on clinical symptoms, serum thyroxine, TRAb, thyroid ultrasound and orbital computed tomography.

The sample comprised peripheral blood. The clonotype originates from a woman aged 45 to 65 with Graves' ophthalmopathy. V usage is TRBV11-2 and J usage is TRBJ2-7; a possible D gene is TRBD1 (6 bases). This chain's CDR3 is CASRTVGGGPGEQYF. DNA of the CDR3: TGTGCCAGCAGGACGGTTGGTGGGGGCCCCGGGGAGCAGTACTTC.